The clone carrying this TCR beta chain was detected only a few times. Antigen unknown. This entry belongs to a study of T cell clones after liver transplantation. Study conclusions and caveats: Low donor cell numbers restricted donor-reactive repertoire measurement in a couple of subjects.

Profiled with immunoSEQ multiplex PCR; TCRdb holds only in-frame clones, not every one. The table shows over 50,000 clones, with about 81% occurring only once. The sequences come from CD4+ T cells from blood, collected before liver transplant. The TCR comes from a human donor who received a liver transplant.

The DNA for the CDR3 is TGTGCCAGCTCAGCCTCGACGCAAAACTATGGCTACACCTTC. Protein product: CASSASTQNYGYTF. This chain links TRBV18 with TRBJ1-2; D uncertain. The CDR3 is 14 residues long. The V end was cut by 5 bases, the J end by 2 bases, with 12 bases between. Germline V gene lookup returns CDR1 KGHSH and CDR2 LQKENI. Full variable domain (outside the CDR3, taken from reference TRBV18 and TRBJ1-2): NAGVMQNPRHLVRRRGQEARLRCSPMKGHSHVYWYRQLPEEGLKFMVYLQKENIIDESGMPKERFSAEFPKEGPSILRIQQVVRGDSAAYFCASSASTQNYGYTFGSGTRLTVV.